The 22 T cell receptor beta chains presented below share a single source sample, sequenced in a study of blood T cell repertoires in COVID-19 (dated by TCRdb to between 2020 and 2021). Libraries were made using the immunoSEQ multiplex PCR assay. Held by TCRdb, this immuneACCESS table contains in-frame sequences only and omits some clones. Under half of the omission traces to an unresolved V gene where checked; the cause of the rest is unknown. The sample table lists 150,000 to 200,000 clones, under 85% of them with a count of one. The ten largest clones take up 7.6% of the sample. Material for sequencing was peripheral blood. These receptors were collected from a woman in her 70s with COVID-19, enrolled during active disease.

The genes are TRBV6-6 and TRBJ1-1; D is uncertain. This CDR3 contains 13 residues. V was pared by 2 bases and J by 1 base, with 5 bases between. Germline CDR1 MNHNY, CDR2 SVGAGI (reference sequence). This CDR3 reads CASSYEWNTEAFF. CDR3 in DNA: TGTGCCAGCAGTTACGAGTGGAACACTGAAGCTTTCTTT.

The chain carries TRBV18 and TRBJ2-7; D perhaps matches TRBD2 (5 bases). The CDR3 runs to 14 residues. Germline CDR1 reads KGHSH; CDR2 reads LQKENI. V gave up 8 bases and J gave up 2 bases, with 16 bases separating them. The CDR3 nucleotides are TGTGCCAGCCAGGCTCAGACGGGAACCTACGAGCAGTACTTC. Its translation: CASQAQTGTYEQYF.

The chain joins TRBV4-3 to TRBJ2-1; TRBD1 agrees at 9 bases. J gave up 8 bases and V 0 bases, and 14 bases lay outside the gene matches. Looked up from germline, CDR1 is LGHNA and CDR2 is YSLEER. The CDR3 has 18 residues. The CDR3 DNA is TGCGCCAGCAGCCAAGATGGTGGCGGACAGGGGCGGTCGGATGAGCAGTTCTTC. Protein sequence: CASSQDGGGQGRSDEQFF.

There are many counts of this clone. The chain carries TRBV19 and TRBJ1-1; 9 positions match TRBD1. The junction had 6 bases not matched to a gene; V was cut back by 7 bases and J by 3 bases. The germline V gene encodes CDR1 LNHDA and CDR2 SQIVND (reference sequence). The CDR3 is made up of 14 amino acids. The CDR3 loop is CASIGGTGYTEAFF. The CDR3 nucleotides read TGTGCCAGTATTGGAGGGACAGGGTACACTGAAGCTTTCTTT.

The gene calls are TRBV19 and TRBJ1-2; TRBD1 matches 7 bases. The CDR3 runs 12 residues. The trim removed 11 bases at V and 4 bases at J, leaving 7 bases unmatched. Germline assignment: CDR1 LNHDA and CDR2 SQIVND (reference sequence). The CDR3 DNA follows: TGTGCCCGAAGAGACAGGGCCTATGGCTACACCTTC. Its translation: CARRDRAYGYTF. The full variable domain, in which reference TRBV19 and TRBJ1-2 provide the parts outside the CDR3, is DGGITQSPKYLFRKEGQNVTLSCEQNLNHDAMYWYRQDPGQGLRLIYYSQIVNDFQKGDIAEGYSVSREKKESFPLTVTSAQKNPTAFYLCARRDRAYGYTFGSGTRLTVV.

The J gene is TRBJ2-3, the V gene TRBV5-4; 9 nucleotides align to TRBD2. CDR1 is SGHNT, CDR2 YYREEE, per germline (reference sequence). The CDR3 extends over 16 amino acids. V was clipped by 4 bases and J by 7 bases; unmatched bases: 13. In DNA, the CDR3 is TGTGCCAGCAGCCCTCCGGGTAGCGGGGGCTTTAATACGCAGTATTTT. This translates into CASSPPGSGGFNTQYF.

The chain recombines TRBV19 with TRBJ2-1; 15 bases fit TRBD2. This CDR3 region has 16 residues. CDR1 is LNHDA, CDR2 SQIVND, per germline (reference sequence). V dropped 6 bases and J dropped 2; count of bases not matched to a gene: 2. The CDR3 DNA is TGTGCCAGTAGGGGGACTAGCGGGAGGCCCTACAATGAGCAGTTCTTC. Residues: CASRGTSGRPYNEQFF. Using reference TRBV19 and TRBJ2-1 for the parts outside the CDR3, the full variable domain is DGGITQSPKYLFRKEGQNVTLSCEQNLNHDAMYWYRQDPGQGLRLIYYSQIVNDFQKGDIAEGYSVSREKKESFPLTVTSAQKNPTAFYLCASRGTSGRPYNEQFFGPGTRLTVL.

The chain combines TRBV6-2 or TRBV6-3 with TRBJ2-1; 7 nucleotides line up with TRBD2. The length of the CDR3 is 15 residues. CDR1 is MNHEY, CDR2 SVGEGT, per germline. The junction had 5 bases not matched to a gene; V was cut back by 2 bases and J by 4 bases. Written as DNA, the CDR3 is TGTGCCAGCAGTTACGGGAGGGCCATATACAATGAGCAGTTCTTC. Protein sequence: CASSYGRAIYNEQFF.

V is TRBV7-8 and J is TRBJ2-2; 13 bases line up with TRBD2. This CDR3 region has 19 residues. Trimming cost V 5 bases and J 0 bases; bases outside gene matches: 9. CDR1 is SGHVS and CDR2 is FQNEAQ in the germline V gene. The CDR3 DNA reads as TGTGCCAGCAGCGTACGAAGGGGACTAGCGGGGACGAACACCGGGGAGCTGTTTTTT. Amino acid sequence: CASSVRRGLAGTNTGELFF.

The gene calls are TRBV5-1 and TRBJ2-7, with 7 bases identical to TRBD1. Germline V gives CDR1 SGHRS, CDR2 YFSETQ. Trimming cost V 4 bases and J 0 bases; bases outside gene matches: 4. This CDR3 is 14 amino acids long. CDR3 nucleotides: TGCGCCAGCAGCCTACGACAGGGCTCCTACGAGCAGTACTTC. As protein: CASSLRQGSYEQYF.

This clone was found many times. The rearrangement uses TRBV3-1 (or the pseudogene TRBV3-2) and TRBJ1-2, with D unclear. Germline CDR1 is LGHDT and CDR2 is YNNKEL (reference sequence). The CDR3 is made up of 15 amino acids. The V gene lost 3 bases and the J gene lost 4 bases, with 15 bases spanning the gap. This chain's CDR3 is CASSHKGRSAYGYTF. The DNA for the CDR3 is TGTGCCAGCAGCCACAAAGGGAGGAGTGCCTATGGCTACACCTTC.

This clone occurred once. The rearrangement joins TRBV18 to TRBJ1-6; D is unresolved. V was clipped by 5 bases and J by 7 bases, with 9 bases between them. The CDR3 loop spans 13 amino acids. The germline V gene encodes CDR1 KGHSH and CDR2 LQKENI. CDR3: CASSMGRNSPLHF. Written as DNA, the CDR3 is TGTGCCAGCTCAATGGGGAGGAATTCACCCCTCCACTTT.

J is TRBJ2-2 and V is TRBV28; 9 bases align to TRBD1. Germline CDR1 is MDHEN and CDR2 is SYDVKM. The CDR3 totals 19 residues. The V segment lost 6 bases and the J segment 2 bases; nucleotides outside the gene matches: 16. CDR3 sequence (DNA): TGTGCCAGCAGCCAACTTATCTCGGGACAGGGATTTAACACCGGGGAGCTGTTTTTT. As protein: CASSQLISGQGFNTGELFF.

This clone was seen a handful of times. The chain is built from TRBV18 and TRBJ2-7; 10 nucleotides match TRBD1. The CDR3 is 17 residues long. Trimming cost V 6 bases and J 0 bases; bases outside gene matches: 11. The germline gives CDR1 KGHSH, CDR2 LQKENI. For the CDR3, the DNA is TGTGCCAGCTCTCCCTCGGGGGGACAGGGGACCTCCTACGAGCAGTACTTC. Its translation is CASSPSGGQGTSYEQYF.

DNA for the CDR3: TGTGCCGCCAGGTTTGGTCCGAACACTGAAGCTTTCTTT. This translates into CAARFGPNTEAFF. The chain links TRBV6-5 to TRBJ1-1; D unresolved. This CDR3 is 13 amino acids long. Trimming took off 11 bases at V and 1 base at J, with 14 bases between the two ends. CDR1 MNHEY and CDR2 SVGAGI come from the germline V gene.

The rearrangement uses TRBV30 and TRBJ2-7; TRBD1 aligns across 8 bases. The germline CDR1 and CDR2 sequences are GTSNPN and SVGIG (reference sequence). The CDR3 contains 12 residues. CDR3 nucleotides: TGTGCTCGACAGGGGCCGACGGACGAGCAGTACTTC. This translates into CARQGPTDEQYF.

The chain recombines TRBV11-2 with TRBJ1-1; D call uncertain. CDR3 length: 13 amino acids. The V end lost 5 bases, the J end lost 11 bases, and 18 bases lay between the germline ends. Germline-derived CDR1 and CDR2 are SGHAT and FQNNGV. The CDR3 nucleotides are TGTGCCAGCAGCCACGGACTGGGCCGAGGGGCTTTCTTT. Translated, it gives CASSHGLGRGAFF.

This clone came up once. The genes are TRBV15 and TRBJ2-5; TRBD1 might be the D (5 bases). Per the germline V gene, CDR1 is LNHNV and CDR2 is YYDKDF (reference sequence). CDR3 length equals 13 residues. Deletions cut 0 bases from V and 5 bases from J, with 7 bases between. CDR3 amino acids: CATSRDSGETQYF. The CDR3 bases are TGTGCCACCAGCAGAGATTCAGGGGAGACCCAGTACTTC.

The chain employs TRBV7-2 and TRBJ2-7; D gene unclear. The CDR3 is 13 amino acids. Trimming removed 0 bases from V and 6 bases from J, with 9 bases in between. From germline, CDR1 is SGHTA and CDR2 FQGNSA. CDR3: CASSLATLGEQYF. The CDR3 nucleotides are TGTGCCAGCAGCTTAGCCACCCTAGGCGAGCAGTACTTC. Full variable domain (rest looked up from reference TRBV7-2 and TRBJ2-7): GAGVSQSPSNKVTEKGKDVELRCDPISGHTALYWYRQSLGQGLEFLIYFQGNSAPDKSGLPSDRFSAERTGGSVSTLTIQRTQQEDSAVYLCASSLATLGEQYFGPGTRLTVT.

The V gene is TRBV4-3, the J gene TRBJ1-2; 8 bases are shared with TRBD1. The V and J ends lost 0 bases and 4 bases, in that order; junction bases with no gene match: 7. This CDR3 region has 16 residues. In germline, CDR1 is LGHNA, CDR2 YSLEER. CDR3 in amino acids: CASSQDFTGGGYGYTF. The CDR3, as DNA: TGCGCCAGCAGCCAAGATTTCACAGGGGGTGGCTATGGCTACACCTTC.

The V call is TRBV5-1, the J call TRBJ2-3, with TRBD2 matching 14 bases. Germline CDR1 SGHRS, CDR2 YFSETQ. CDR3 length: 18 residues. The V segment lost 0 bases and the J segment 5 bases; nucleotides outside the gene matches: 8. In nucleotides, the CDR3 is TGCGCCAGCAGCTTGGGACGGACTAGCGGGAGGAGGATAGATACGCAGTATTTT. Translation: CASSLGRTSGRRIDTQYF.

The V gene is TRBV7-2, the J gene TRBJ2-3; 12 bases are shared with TRBD2. The CDR3 runs 15 residues. CDR1 SGHTA and CDR2 FQGNSA come from the germline V gene. V lost 4 bases and J lost 5; bases outside the gene matches: 4. CDR3 coding DNA: TGTGCCAGCAGCTGGACTAGCGGGGCGGGAGATACGCAGTATTTT. As protein: CASSWTSGAGDTQYF.